This is a list of T cell receptor beta chains from one sample in a study of technical replicates of blood from a few donors. Generated by immunoSEQ multiplex PCR, the TCRdb table keeps only in-frame clones and is missing some. Of some 60,000 clones in the sample, 70% to 90% were seen once. Sequencing input: PBMCs. Receptor source: a human donor in good health. Some clones in this sample may be carry-over from other donors' samples. The CDR3 runs from the conserved cysteine through the conserved F or W. D genes are given only for firm matches. Not every row has a clone size; where given, it reads once, few, many or a size class.

clone size: .; J gene: TRBJ1-2; D gene: .; V gene: TRBV7-9; CDR3 DNA: TGTGCCAGCAGCTTAATCGGTTCCACCGGGGGCTACACCTTC; CDR3 protein: CASSLIGSTGGYTF
clone size: .; J gene: TRBJ2-7; D gene: .; V gene: TRBV4-1; CDR3 DNA: TGCGCCAGCAGCCAAGATATTACGGGAAACTACGAGCAGTACTTC; CDR3 protein: CASSQDITGNYEQYF
clone size: .; J gene: TRBJ1-2; D gene: .; V gene: TRBV19; CDR3 DNA: TGTGCCAGTAGGATAGGAGTCAACGGGTATGGCTACACCTTC; CDR3 protein: CASRIGVNGYGYTF
clone size: .; J gene: TRBJ1-2; D gene: .; V gene: TRBV6-6; CDR3 DNA: TGTGCCAGCAGCCCTCAGGGCTCTAACTATGGCTACACCTTC; CDR3 protein: CASSPQGSNYGYTF
clone size: .; J gene: TRBJ2-7; D gene: .; V gene: TRBV10-3; CDR3 DNA: TGTGCCATCAGTGGGGGGGGCCAGCTCTCCTACGAGCAGTACTTC; CDR3 protein: CAISGGGQLSYEQYF
clone size: .; J gene: TRBJ1-4; D gene: .; V gene: TRBV2; CDR3 DNA: TGTGCCAGCAGTGAATCCGCTAGGTTTGCTAATGAAAAACTGTTTTTT; CDR3 protein: CASSESARFANEKLFF
clone size: .; J gene: TRBJ1-6; D gene: .; V gene: TRBV11-1; CDR3 DNA: TGTGCCAGCACCTTCAGCAGGGGTATAGACAATTCACCCCTCCACTTT; CDR3 protein: CASTFSRGIDNSPLHF
clone size: .; J gene: TRBJ2-1; D gene: TRBD2; V gene: TRBV4-3; CDR3 DNA: TGCGCCAGCAGCCAGAGGGTGCGGGAGGATGAGCAGTTCTTC; CDR3 protein: CASSQRVREDEQFF
clone size: .; J gene: TRBJ1-2; D gene: TRBD1; V gene: TRBV5-1; CDR3 DNA: TGCGCCAGCAGTCGCAGAGGGACAGAGGATGGCTACACCTTC; CDR3 protein: CASSRRGTEDGYTF
clone size: .; J gene: TRBJ1-6; D gene: TRBD1; V gene: TRBV19; CDR3 DNA: TGTGCCAGTGCCAAACAGGGGACCTATAATTCACCCCTCCACTTT; CDR3 protein: CASAKQGTYNSPLHF
clone size: .; J gene: TRBJ1-6; D gene: .; V gene: TRBV11-2; CDR3 DNA: TGTGCCAGCAGCTTAGGGCAGGGATGGGGTTCACCCCTCCACTTT; CDR3 protein: CASSLGQGWGSPLHF
clone size: once; J gene: TRBJ2-5; D gene: TRBD1; V gene: TRBV7-8; CDR3 DNA: TGTGCCAGCAGCTTGGGACAGGGGGCCCTCCAAGAGACCCAGTACTTC; CDR3 protein: CASSLGQGALQETQYF
clone size: .; J gene: TRBJ2-7; D gene: TRBD1; V gene: TRBV6-1; CDR3 DNA: TGTGCCAGCGAGACAGGGGATAGCTCCTACGAGCAGTACTTC; CDR3 protein: CASETGDSSYEQYF
clone size: once; J gene: TRBJ2-2; D gene: TRBD2; V gene: TRBV7-6; CDR3 DNA: TGTGCCAGCAGCTGGCCCACCCTTAGCGGGGGTCCGAACACCGGGGAGCTGTTTTTT; CDR3 protein: CASSWPTLSGGPNTGELFF
clone size: .; J gene: TRBJ2-7; D gene: TRBD2; V gene: TRBV5-1; CDR3 DNA: TGCGCCAGCAGCACAACCGGGACTAGCATTTCCTACGAGCAGTACTTC; CDR3 protein: CASSTTGTSISYEQYF
clone size: .; J gene: TRBJ2-7; D gene: .; V gene: TRBV11-2; CDR3 DNA: TGTGCCAGCAGCCCCCTTAGGGGCTCCTACGAGCAGTACTTC; CDR3 protein: CASSPLRGSYEQYF
clone size: .; J gene: TRBJ2-1; D gene: TRBD2; V gene: TRBV6-1; CDR3 DNA: TGTGCCAGCAGTGGGGGACTAGCGGGAGTAATAAGCTCCTACAATGAGCAGTTCTTC; CDR3 protein: CASSGGLAGVISSYNEQFF
clone size: .; J gene: TRBJ2-1; D gene: TRBD1; V gene: TRBV7-2; CDR3 DNA: TGTGCCAGCAGCTCAAACAGGGGGCGCGAGCAGTTCTTC; CDR3 protein: CASSSNRGREQFF
clone size: .; J gene: TRBJ1-6; D gene: .; V gene: TRBV6-1; CDR3 DNA: TGTGCCAGCAGTGCAACAGGGAGTAGCTCCTATAATTCACCCCTCCACTTT; CDR3 protein: CASSATGSSSYNSPLHF
clone size: .; J gene: TRBJ2-7; D gene: TRBD2; V gene: TRBV7-2; CDR3 DNA: TGTGCCAGCAGCTTAGGGGTTAGCGGGAGACCCGAGCAGTACTTC; CDR3 protein: CASSLGVSGRPEQYF
clone size: .; J gene: TRBJ2-1; D gene: TRBD2; V gene: TRBV7-3; CDR3 DNA: TGTGCCAGCAGCTGGGGACTAGCGGGAGATATCTACAATGAGCAGTTCTTC; CDR3 protein: CASSWGLAGDIYNEQFF
clone size: .; J gene: TRBJ2-5; D gene: TRBD1; V gene: TRBV7-9; CDR3 DNA: TGTGCCAGCAGCCAGACAGGGGCTCGAGCCCAGTACTTC; CDR3 protein: CASSQTGARAQYF
clone size: .; J gene: TRBJ2-1; D gene: TRBD2; V gene: TRBV9; CDR3 DNA: TGTGCCAGCAGCGTAGCTAGCGGGGGGGCTAATGAGCAGTTCTTC; CDR3 protein: CASSVASGGANEQFF
clone size: once; J gene: TRBJ2-2; D gene: .; V gene: TRBV27; CDR3 DNA: TGTGCCAGCAGTTTGGCGCAGGGGGGTAATCCCGGGGAGCTGTTTTTT; CDR3 protein: CASSLAQGGNPGELFF
clone size: .; J gene: TRBJ1-1; D gene: .; V gene: TRBV30; CDR3 DNA: TGTGCCTGTACTAGGGGGATGAACACTGAAGCTTTCTTT; CDR3 protein: CACTRGMNTEAFF
clone size: .; J gene: TRBJ2-7; D gene: .; V gene: TRBV5-1; CDR3 DNA: TGCGCCAGCAGAAGAACAGTAACCTACGAGCAGTACTTC; CDR3 protein: CASRRTVTYEQYF
clone size: .; J gene: TRBJ2-7; D gene: .; V gene: TRBV4-2; CDR3 DNA: TGTGCCAGCAGCCCTGGGGGGGGGCCATACGAGCAGTACTTC; CDR3 protein: CASSPGGGPYEQYF
clone size: once; J gene: TRBJ2-7; D gene: TRBD2; V gene: TRBV2; CDR3 DNA: TGTGCCAGCAGGGAACATAGCGGGAGGCCTCCCTACGAGCAGTACTTC; CDR3 protein: CASREHSGRPPYEQYF
clone size: .; J gene: TRBJ2-1; D gene: .; V gene: TRBV4-2; CDR3 DNA: TGTGCCAGCAGCCAAGACCGACTAGGGAATGAGCAGTTCTTC; CDR3 protein: CASSQDRLGNEQFF
clone size: .; J gene: TRBJ1-2; D gene: TRBD1; V gene: TRBV6-5; CDR3 DNA: TGTGCCAGCAGTCGGGACAGGGATGGCTACACCTTC; CDR3 protein: CASSRDRDGYTF
clone size: .; J gene: TRBJ2-7; D gene: TRBD2; V gene: TRBV5-1; CDR3 DNA: TGCACCAGCAGCTTGCGAGCGGGGAGCTCCTACGAGCAGTACTTC; CDR3 protein: CTSSLRAGSSYEQYF
clone size: .; J gene: TRBJ2-1; D gene: .; V gene: TRBV4-2; CDR3 DNA: TGTGCCAGCAGCCAAGAAGCTAGCGCACAAACAACGTCCCACAATGAGCAGTTCTTC; CDR3 protein: CASSQEASAQTTSHNEQFF
clone size: .; J gene: TRBJ2-2; D gene: .; V gene: TRBV5-1; CDR3 DNA: TGCGCCAGCAGCTTGGAATGGGGCTCTTCAACCGGGGAGCTGTTTTTT; CDR3 protein: CASSLEWGSSTGELFF
clone size: .; J gene: TRBJ2-5; D gene: TRBD2; V gene: TRBV5-1; CDR3 DNA: TGCGCCAGCAGCTTGACCCGGGGCGGGGGGGCCTTGGAGACCCAGTACTTC; CDR3 protein: CASSLTRGGGALETQYF
clone size: .; J gene: TRBJ1-1; D gene: .; V gene: TRBV4-3; CDR3 DNA: TGCGCCAGCAGCCAAGGGAGAGGAAACACTGAAGCTTTCTTT; CDR3 protein: CASSQGRGNTEAFF
clone size: .; J gene: TRBJ1-6; D gene: TRBD1; V gene: TRBV27; CDR3 DNA: TGTGCCAGCCGACAGGGCCCCTATAATTCACCCCTCCACTTT; CDR3 protein: CASRQGPYNSPLHF
clone size: .; J gene: TRBJ1-2; D gene: .; V gene: TRBV9; CDR3 DNA: TGTGCCAGCAGCGATGGGGGGAGCTATGGCTACACCTTC; CDR3 protein: CASSDGGSYGYTF
clone size: .; J gene: TRBJ2-5; D gene: TRBD1; V gene: TRBV4-1; CDR3 DNA: TGCGCCAGCAGCATAAGCCAGGGGGATCAAGAGACCCAGTACTTC; CDR3 protein: CASSISQGDQETQYF
clone size: .; J gene: TRBJ2-3; D gene: TRBD1; V gene: TRBV5-1; CDR3 DNA: TGCGCCAGCAGCCAGGGACAGGGCGGTCGGAGCACAGATACGCAGTATTTT; CDR3 protein: CASSQGQGGRSTDTQYF
clone size: .; J gene: TRBJ1-2; D gene: TRBD1; V gene: TRBV6-5; CDR3 DNA: TGTGCCAGCAGGTTGGGACAGGACTCTCGGGGCTACACCTTC; CDR3 protein: CASRLGQDSRGYTF
clone size: .; J gene: TRBJ2-1; D gene: TRBD1; V gene: TRBV14; CDR3 DNA: TGTGCCAGCAGCCAAGGAGGGACAGGGGAGAAATATGAGCAGTTCTTC; CDR3 protein: CASSQGGTGEKYEQFF